This T cell receptor (beta chain) appears in the sequencing data of a study of T cell repertoires in cytomegalovirus infection. Germline V gene data show CDR1 as SGHNT and CDR2 as YENEEA. The ends were cut back, 1 base at V and 1 base at J, with 9 bases in the middle. This CDR3 is built from 15 residues. TCRdb analysed the reads with MiXCR anew, one entry per CDR3 protein. The sample gives 55,000 to 70,000 distinct CDR3 sequences, under 25% of which show up once; 60% to 85% is in the top ten. For this clonotype: The antigen remains unidentified.

This receptor was obtained from a human donor in good health (CMV status not recorded). Some clones in this sample may be carry-over from other donors' samples. The sequenced material came from PBMCs, sequenced either directly or after in vitro stimulation (not recorded which). The chain carries TRBV11-3 and TRBJ2-3; D remains unclear. CDR3 nucleotide sequence: TGTGCCAGCAGCTTAGGAGCCAGCGGCACAGATACGCAGTATTTT. Encoded protein: CASSLGASGTDTQYF.